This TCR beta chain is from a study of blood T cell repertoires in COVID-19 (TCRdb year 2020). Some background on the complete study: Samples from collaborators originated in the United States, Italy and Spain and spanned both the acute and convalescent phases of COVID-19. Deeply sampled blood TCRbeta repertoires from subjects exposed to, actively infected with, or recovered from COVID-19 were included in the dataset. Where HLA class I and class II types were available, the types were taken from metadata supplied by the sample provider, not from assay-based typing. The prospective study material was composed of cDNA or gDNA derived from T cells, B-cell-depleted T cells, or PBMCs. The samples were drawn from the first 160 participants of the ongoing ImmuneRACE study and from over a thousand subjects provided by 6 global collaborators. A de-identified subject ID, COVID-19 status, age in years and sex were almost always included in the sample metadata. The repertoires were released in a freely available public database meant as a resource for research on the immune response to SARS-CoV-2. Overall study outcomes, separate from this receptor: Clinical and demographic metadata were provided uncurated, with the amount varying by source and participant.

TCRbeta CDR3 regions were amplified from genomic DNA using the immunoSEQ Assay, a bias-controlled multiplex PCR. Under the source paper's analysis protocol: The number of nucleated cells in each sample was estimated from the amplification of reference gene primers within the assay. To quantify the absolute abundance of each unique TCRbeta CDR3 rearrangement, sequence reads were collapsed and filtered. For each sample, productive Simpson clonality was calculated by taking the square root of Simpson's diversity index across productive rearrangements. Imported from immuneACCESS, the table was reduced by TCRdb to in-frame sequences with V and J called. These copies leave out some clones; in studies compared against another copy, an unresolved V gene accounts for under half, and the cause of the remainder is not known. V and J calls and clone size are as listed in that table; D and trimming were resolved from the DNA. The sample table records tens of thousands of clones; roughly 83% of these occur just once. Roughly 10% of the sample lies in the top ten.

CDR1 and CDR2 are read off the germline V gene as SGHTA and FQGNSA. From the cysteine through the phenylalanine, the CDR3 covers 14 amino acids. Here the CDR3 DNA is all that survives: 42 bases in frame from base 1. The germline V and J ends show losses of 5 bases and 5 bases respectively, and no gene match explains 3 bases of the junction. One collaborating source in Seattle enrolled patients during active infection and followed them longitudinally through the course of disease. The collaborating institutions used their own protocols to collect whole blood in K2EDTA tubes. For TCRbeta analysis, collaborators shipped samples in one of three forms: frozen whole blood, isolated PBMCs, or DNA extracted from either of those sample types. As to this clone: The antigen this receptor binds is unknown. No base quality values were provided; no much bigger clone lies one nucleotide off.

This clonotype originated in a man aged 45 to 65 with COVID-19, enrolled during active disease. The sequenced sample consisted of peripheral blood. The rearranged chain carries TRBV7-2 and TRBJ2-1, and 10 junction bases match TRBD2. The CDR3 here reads CASSRGLADNEQFF. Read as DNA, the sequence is TGTGCCAGCAGCCGTGGACTAGCGGACAATGAGCAGTTCTTC. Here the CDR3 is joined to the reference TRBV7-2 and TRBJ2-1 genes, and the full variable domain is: GAGVSQSPSNKVTEKGKDVELRCDPISGHTALYWYRQSLGQGLEFLIYFQGNSAPDKSGLPSDRFSAERTGGSVSTLTIQRTQQEDSAVYLCASSRGLADNEQFFGPGTRLTVL.